Presented here are 9 T cell receptor beta chains from one specimen sequenced in a study of vaccination and CD4 T cells after COVID-19. Cultured CD4+ T cell DNA underwent sequencing with the Oncomine TCR Beta short-read assay. MiXCR, applied by TCRdb to the PCR reads, yields one record per CDR3 protein. The sample holds 9,500 to 12,000 distinct CDR3 sequences; about 42% are singletons and the top ten take more than 30%. Treatment reported: approximately 9-day PBMC culture with coronavirus spike peptide pools or control peptides (ViraFEST assay). For these receptors, no antigen is known. The sample comprised CD4+ T cells from blood, cultured in vitro. These receptors all come from a human donor who had recovered from COVID-19.

This clonotype was seen a handful of times. The genes are TRBV27 and TRBJ1-5; D gene uncertain. Germline values: CDR1 MNHEY, CDR2 SMNVEV (reference sequence). The CDR3 covers 12 residues. Trimming shortened V by 7 bases and J by 5 bases, and 9 bases separated the two germline ends. The CDR3 DNA is TGTGCCAGCACCCCAGGACATCAGCCCCAGCATTTT. Translating it yields CASTPGHQPQHF.

This chain joins TRBV2 and TRBJ2-2, with D unresolved. Germline V gene data show CDR1 as SNHLY and CDR2 as FYNNEI. The CDR3 sequence is 11 residues long. V was clipped by 7 bases and J by 6 bases, with 6 bases between them. The CDR3 DNA reads TGTGCCAGCAAGGTGGCCGGGGAGCTGTTTTTT. The encoded protein is CASKVAGELFF.

This clonotype ranks as medium-sized. The CDR3 DNA sequence: TGTGCCAGCAGCCCCCAAAGGGGACATATATTCTATGGCTACACCTTC. Its protein is CASSPQRGHIFYGYTF. The V and J genes are TRBV7-2 and TRBJ1-2, with a tentative D call TRBD1 (6 bases). The CDR3 covers 16 residues. CDR1 and CDR2 (germline): SGHTA, FQGNSA. Between the trimmed V and J ends, which lost 5 bases and 4 bases, there was a span of 20 bases.

This clonotype was seen a few times. The V and J genes are TRBV15 and TRBJ1-1; no reliable D call. Looked up from germline, CDR1 is LNHNV and CDR2 is YYDKDF (reference sequence). CDR3 length: 13 amino acids. V was pared by 0 bases and J by 4 bases, with 6 bases between. This CDR3 is CATSREGITEAFF. As DNA, the CDR3 is TGTGCCACCAGCAGAGAGGGAATCACTGAAGCTTTCTTT.

The chain joins TRBV15 to TRBJ2-3, with 9 bases lining up with TRBD2. Germline CDR1 LNHNV, CDR2 YYDKDF (reference sequence). V gave up 6 bases and J gave up 5 bases; unmatched junction bases: 9. The CDR3 runs 15 residues. The chain's CDR3 is CATRVGGGAGDTQYF. The CDR3 nucleotides are TGTGCCACCAGGGTCGGCGGGGGGGCTGGAGATACGCAGTATTTT.

This chain uses TRBV12-3 or TRBV12-4 with TRBJ2-7; 10 bases are a match to TRBD1. The CDR3 has 12 residues. Trimming at V came to 6 bases and at J to 6 bases, leaving 2 bases not matched to a gene. CDR3 protein: CASSRDRGEQYF. In nucleotides, the CDR3 is TGTGCCAGCAGCCGGGACAGGGGCGAGCAGTACTTC.

The rearrangement uses TRBV19 and TRBJ2-6; 7 bases are shared with TRBD1. The germline gives CDR1 LNHDA, CDR2 SQIVND (reference sequence). Trimming took 5 bases from V and 0 from J; bases not matched to a gene: 13. The CDR3 has 19 amino acids. CDR3 region: CASSPLPGQTSSGANVLTF. CDR3 coding DNA: TGTGCCAGTAGTCCCCTACCGGGACAGACAAGCTCTGGGGCCAACGTCCTGACTTTC.

V gene TRBV6-1 combines with J gene TRBJ1-2; 8 nucleotides line up with TRBD1. The CDR3 loop spans 15 amino acids. Germline CDR1 and CDR2: MNHNS and SASEGT. With 3 bases clipped from V and 2 bases from J, the junction kept 5 bases outside the gene matches. The DNA of the CDR3 is TGTGCCAGCAGTGACTGGACAGGGCCCAACTATGGCTACACCTTC. It yields the protein CASSDWTGPNYGYTF.

This clonotype counts as medium-sized (0.01 to 0.1%). The V gene is TRBV7-2, the J gene TRBJ2-3; possibly TRBD2 for D (6 bases). Germline V gene data show CDR1 as SGHTA and CDR2 as FQGNSA. Deletions cut 5 bases from V and 5 bases from J, with 17 bases between. CDR3 size: 15 residues. The CDR3 reads CASSITGLFQDTQYF. The CDR3, as DNA: TGTGCCAGCAGCATCACCGGACTATTCCAAGATACGCAGTATTTT.